This T cell receptor (beta chain) was sequenced in a study of cytomegalovirus exposure and HLA in healthy donors. Study in general: Genotyping showed 81% of a few hundred donors falling in the Caucasian-associated ancestry cluster.

A multiplex PCR was run with 60 Vbeta primers and 13 Jbeta primers. Sequencing was performed with immunoSEQ multiplex PCR; in TCRdb, only in-frame clones are kept and a portion is missing. This sample has about 160,000 clones, with around 85% found just once. The CDR3 has 15 residues. Germline V lookup: CDR1 SEHNR, CDR2 FQNEAQ (reference sequence). Trimming took 5 bases from V and 4 from J; bases not matched to a gene: 9. Nominally healthy donors provided the samples, though records likely missed some immune exposures. Source material: PBMCs. The rearrangement links TRBV7-9 to TRBJ2-5; 8 bases map to TRBD1. The source of this sequence is a man aged 50-59 years in good health and CMV-seropositive. The CDR3 here is CASSASAGGLETQYF. CDR3 sequence (DNA): TGTGCCAGCAGCGCCTCAGCAGGGGGCTTAGAGACCCAGTACTTC. The full variable domain, its missing parts supplied by reference TRBV7-9 and TRBJ2-5, is DTGVSQNPRHKITKRGQNVTFRCDPISEHNRLYWYRQTLGQGPEFLTYFQNEAQLEKSRLLSDRFSAERPKGSFSTLEIQRTEQGDSAMYLCASSASAGGLETQYFGPGTRLLVL.